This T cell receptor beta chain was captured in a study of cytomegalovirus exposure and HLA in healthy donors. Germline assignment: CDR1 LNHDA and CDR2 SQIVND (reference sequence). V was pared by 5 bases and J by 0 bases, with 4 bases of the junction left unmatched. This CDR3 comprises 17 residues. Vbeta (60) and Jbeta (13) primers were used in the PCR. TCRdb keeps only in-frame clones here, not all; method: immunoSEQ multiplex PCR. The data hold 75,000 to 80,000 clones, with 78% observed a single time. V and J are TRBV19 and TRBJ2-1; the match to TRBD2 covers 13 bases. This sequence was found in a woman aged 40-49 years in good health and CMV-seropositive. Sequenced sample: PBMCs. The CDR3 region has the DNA TGTGCCAGTAGTTCGGGACTAGCGGGAACCTCCTACAATGAGCAGTTCTTC. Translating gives CASSSGLAGTSYNEQFF. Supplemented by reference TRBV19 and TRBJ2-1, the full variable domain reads DGGITQSPKYLFRKEGQNVTLSCEQNLNHDAMYWYRQDPGQGLRLIYYSQIVNDFQKGDIAEGYSVSREKKESFPLTVTSAQKNPTAFYLCASSSGLAGTSYNEQFFGPGTRLTVL.